The 18 T cell receptor beta chains in this list originate from one sample, sequenced in a study of blood T cells in healthy people across ages (dated by TCRdb to the mid-2010s). The library was generated by 5' RACE. Sequencing used an Illumina HiSeq 2500. A second PCR of 7 to 11 cycles was run with a J-beta primer mix and a sample-barcoded 5' primer. TCRdb trimmed public reads at Q25 via fastp, called clones via MiXCR and kept in-frame beta chains. Records with the same CDR3 protein are collapsed into one entry carrying the most frequent genes and DNA. The sample has 250,000 to 300,000 distinct CDR3 sequences on record, 27% of them singletons. The top ten clonotypes cover approximately 30% of the sample. The sequenced sample consisted of blood. These TCRs come from a woman in her 70s in good health.

This clonotype was picked up a small number of times. The genes are TRBV29-1 and TRBJ1-1, with TRBD1 identical over 11 bases. This CDR3 region has 14 residues. Germline V gene data show CDR1 as SQVTM and CDR2 as ANQGSEA. V was pared by 4 bases and J by 0 bases, with 1 base of the junction left unmatched. The CDR3 DNA follows: TGCAGCGTTGGGACAGGGGGCTTGAACACTGAAGCTTTCTTT. It codes for CSVGTGGLNTEAFF.

CDR3 amino acids: CASRTQTVTIYTEAFF. The CDR3 bases are TGTGCCAGCAGGACTCAGACAGTTACGATCTACACTGAAGCTTTCTTT. V is TRBV5-8 and J is TRBJ1-1, with D possibly TRBD1 on 5 matching bases. The CDR3 sequence is 16 residues long. Trimming left V 5 bases short and J 3 bases short, with 20 bases between. CDR1 and CDR2 (germline): SGHTS, YDEGEE.

J is TRBJ2-5 and V is TRBV9, with 12 bases identical to TRBD2. CDR1 and CDR2 from the germline V gene are SGDLS and YYNGEE. This CDR3 is built from 17 residues. The V and J ends lost 2 bases and 4 bases, in that order; junction bases with no gene match: 9. Here the CDR3 reads CASSVTSGRNGGETQYF. CDR3 in DNA: TGTGCCAGCAGCGTTACTAGCGGGAGGAACGGGGGAGAGACCCAGTACTTC. Using reference TRBV9 and TRBJ2-5 for the parts outside the CDR3, the full variable domain is DSGVTQTPKHLITATGQRVTLRCSPRSGDLSVYWYQQSLDQGLQFLIQYYNGEERAKGNILERFSAQQFPDLHSELNLSSLELGDSALYFCASSVTSGRNGGETQYFGPGTRLLVL.

The chain carries TRBV7-2 and TRBJ2-7; possibly TRBD2 for D (6 bases). This CDR3 spans 15 amino acids. The germline gives CDR1 SGHTA, CDR2 FQGNSA. The V gene lost 3 bases and the J gene lost 4 bases, with 16 bases spanning the gap. CDR3 bases: TGTGCCAGCAGCTTCAGGGCAGGAGGGTTGTACGAGCAGTACTTC. It encodes CASSFRAGGLYEQYF.

The chain employs TRBV7-2 and TRBJ1-4, with TRBD1 matching over 7 bases. Germline CDR1 SGHTA, CDR2 FQGNSA. V lost 1 base to trimming and J lost 5 bases; unmatched junction nucleotides: 4. The CDR3 runs to 15 residues. The CDR3 here is CASSLETGRNEKLFF. The CDR3 DNA reads TGTGCCAGCAGCTTAGAGACAGGGAGGAATGAAAAACTGTTTTTT.

V and J are TRBV20-1 and TRBJ2-1, with D perhaps TRBD2 (6 bases). CDR1 is DFQATT and CDR2 is SNEGSKA in the germline V gene (reference sequence). The CDR3 runs 11 residues. Trimming stripped 4 bases from V and 13 bases from J, with 14 bases between. CDR3 sequence: CSATPTGTQFF. The CDR3 DNA reads TGCAGTGCTACACCAACCGGGACTCAGTTCTTC.

This clonotype was observed a few times. V is TRBV18 and J is TRBJ2-5; D not certain. CDR1 is KGHSH and CDR2 is LQKENI in the germline V gene. The CDR3 extends over 12 amino acids. The ends were cut back, 5 bases at V and 5 bases at J, with 9 bases in the middle. CDR3 sequence reads: CASSNLGETQYF. The DNA of the CDR3 is TGTGCCAGCTCAAACCTCGGTGAGACCCAGTACTTC. The full variable domain, rest sourced from reference TRBV18 and TRBJ2-5, is NAGVMQNPRHLVRRRGQEARLRCSPMKGHSHVYWYRQLPEEGLKFMVYLQKENIIDESGMPKERFSAEFPKEGPSILRIQQVVRGDSAAYFCASSNLGETQYFGPGTRLLVL.

This clonotype was seen a handful of times. The rearrangement uses TRBV7-2 and TRBJ1-5; 8 nucleotides agree with TRBD1. V trimming: 5 bases; J trimming: 7 bases; junction bases outside the gene matches: 13. CDR1 SGHTA and CDR2 FQGNSA come from the germline V gene. The CDR3 is 16 residues long. CDR3 region: CASSLTGTGTRQPQHF. The CDR3 DNA sequence: TGTGCCAGCAGCCTTACCGGGACAGGAACGCGGCAGCCCCAGCATTTT.

This clonotype was seen only a few times. CDR3 amino acids: CASMNGNSGRTETQYF. The CDR3 DNA follows: TGCGCCAGCATGAACGGGAATAGCGGGAGAACAGAGACCCAGTACTTC. V gene TRBV5-1 combines with J gene TRBJ2-5, with TRBD2 identical over 9 bases. Trimming removed 6 bases from V and 4 bases from J; junction bases left unmatched: 13. CDR3 size: 16 residues. In germline, CDR1 is SGHRS, CDR2 YFSETQ.

The V call is TRBV5-5, the J call TRBJ2-5, with 11 bases fitting TRBD1. The junction had 5 bases not matched to a gene; V was cut back by 4 bases and J by 0 bases. CDR1 SGHKS and CDR2 YYEKEE come from the germline V gene (reference sequence). The CDR3 consists of 16 residues. The CDR3, as DNA: TGTGCCAGCAGCAGGGGGGACAGGGGGGACCAAGAGACCCAGTACTTC. It codes for CASSRGDRGDQETQYF.

V is TRBV5-1 and J is TRBJ2-7; 9 bases are shared with TRBD1. The germline gives CDR1 SGHRS, CDR2 YFSETQ. CDR3 size: 14 residues. The V and J ends lost 0 bases and 4 bases, in that order; junction bases with no gene match: 2. The CDR3 sequence: CASSLEGTGYEQYF. The CDR3 coding sequence is TGCGCCAGCAGCTTGGAAGGGACAGGGTACGAGCAGTACTTC.

Turning to this clonotype: At one end, the junction sequence differs from germline, possibly due to a read error. This chain uses TRBV14 with TRBJ2-7; 11 bases fit TRBD2. The CDR3 runs to 15 residues. In germline, CDR1 is SGHDN, CDR2 FVKESK. This CDR3 is CASSQDSGRAYEQYF. The DNA of the CDR3 is TGCGCCAGCAGCCAAGATAGCGGGAGGGCCTACGAGCAGTACTTC. The full variable domain, its missing parts supplied by reference TRBV14 and TRBJ2-7, is EAGVTQFPSHSVIEKGQTVTLRCDPISGHDNLYWYRRVMGKEIKFLLHFVKESKQDESGMPNNRFLAERTGGTYSTLKVQPAELEDSGVYFCASSQDSGRAYEQYFGPGTRLTVT.

The V gene is TRBV25-1, the J gene TRBJ1-2, with a possible D match to TRBD1 (6 bases). CDR1 and CDR2 (germline): MGHDK, SYGVNS. The CDR3 loop spans 16 amino acids. V was shortened by 7 bases and J by 5 bases, with 23 bases between the two germline ends. The CDR3 nucleotides are TGTGCCAGCACCCCCCCCCGGGGGGCTTCCGATTATGGCTACACCTTC. Protein: CASTPPRGASDYGYTF.

The chain uses TRBV20-1 and TRBJ2-3; 8 positions match TRBD2. CDR1 is DFQATT and CDR2 is SNEGSKA in the germline V gene (reference sequence). After removal of 5 bases from V and 1 base from J, the junction contained 11 bases not matched to a gene. This CDR3 is 16 amino acids long. The chain's CDR3 is CSADDWTSPRTDTQYF. CDR3 DNA sequence: TGCAGTGCTGACGATTGGACTAGCCCCCGCACAGATACGCAGTATTTT.

This clonotype was detected a few times. This chain uses TRBV19 with TRBJ2-5, with TRBD1 matching over 8 bases. From germline, CDR1 is LNHDA and CDR2 SQIVND (reference sequence). The CDR3 consists of 15 residues. The V and J ends lost 5 bases and 5 bases, in that order; junction bases with no gene match: 10. CDR3 DNA: TGTGCCAGTAGTCCGCCCCGGACAGGGCCGGAGACCCAGTACTTC. This encodes CASSPPRTGPETQYF.

The J gene is TRBJ2-5, the V gene TRBV9; weak D call: TRBD2 (6 bases). The CDR3 consists of 14 residues. In germline, CDR1 is SGDLS, CDR2 YYNGEE. V lost 1 base to trimming and J lost 5 bases, with 12 bases between them. The CDR3 DNA reads as TGTGCCAGCAGCGTAAAATTCGGAGGGGAGACCCAGTACTTC. Translating gives CASSVKFGGETQYF.

As to this clonotype: The junction shows a germline mismatch at one end, possibly a read error. The chain links TRBV29-1 to TRBJ2-7; 9 bases align to TRBD1. The CDR3 has 13 amino acids. Germline V gene sequence: CDR1 SQVTM, CDR2 ANQGSEA. In DNA, the CDR3 is TGCAGCGGACGCACAGGGGGCTCCCACGAGCAGTACTTC. Translating gives CSGRTGGSHEQYF.

This clonotype was seen more than once but under ten times. The genes are TRBV18 and TRBJ2-5; the match to TRBD2 covers 9 bases. V gave up 0 bases and J gave up 1 base; unmatched junction bases: 9. This CDR3 comprises 18 residues. Per the germline V gene, CDR1 is KGHSH and CDR2 is LQKENI. This CDR3 reads CASSPPRIPSGTQETQYF. The CDR3 coding sequence is TGTGCCAGCTCACCACCAAGAATCCCTAGCGGGACCCAAGAGACCCAGTACTTC.